This T cell receptor beta chain came from a study of blood T cell repertoires in COVID-19. About the study: T cells, B-cell-depleted T cells, or PBMCs supplied cDNA or gDNA.

Per germline, CDR1 SEHNR and CDR2 FQNEAQ (reference sequence). V lost 1 base and J lost 5, with 13 bases in between. The CDR3 consists of 15 residues. How the authors handled the data: Reference gene primer amplification gave estimated nucleated cell counts. Using immunoSEQ multiplex PCR, the repertoire was profiled, and TCRdb retains in-frame clones only, with some absent. That table furnishes V, J and clone size, whereas the DNA furnished D and trimming. The sample includes over 200,000 clones, over 70% of them seen just once. V usage is TRBV7-9 and J usage is TRBJ2-3, with TRBD2 as a possible D gene (5 bases). The source of this sequence is a woman of 80 years or more with acute or convalescent COVID-19. The specimen sequenced was peripheral blood. The CDR3 coding sequence is TGTGCCAGCAGCTTAGATGGCGGTGCGGGAGATACGCAGTATTTT. It translates to CASSLDGGAGDTQYF.